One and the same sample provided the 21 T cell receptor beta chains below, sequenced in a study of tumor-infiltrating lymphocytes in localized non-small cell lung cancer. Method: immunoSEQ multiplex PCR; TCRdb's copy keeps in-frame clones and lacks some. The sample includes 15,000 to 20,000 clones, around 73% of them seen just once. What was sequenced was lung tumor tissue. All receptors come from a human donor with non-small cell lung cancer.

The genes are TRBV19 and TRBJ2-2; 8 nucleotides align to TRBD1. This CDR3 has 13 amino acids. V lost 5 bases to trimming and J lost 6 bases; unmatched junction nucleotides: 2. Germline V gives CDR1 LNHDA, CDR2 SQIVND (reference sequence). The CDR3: CASSPQGAGELFF. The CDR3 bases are TGTGCCAGTAGTCCACAGGGGGCCGGGGAGCTGTTTTTT.

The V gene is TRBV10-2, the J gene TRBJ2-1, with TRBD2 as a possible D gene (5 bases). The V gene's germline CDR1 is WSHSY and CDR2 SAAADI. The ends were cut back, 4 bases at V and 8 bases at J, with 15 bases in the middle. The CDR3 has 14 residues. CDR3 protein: CASSGQRVSYEQFF. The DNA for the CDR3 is TGCGCCAGCAGTGGTCAGAGGGTATCGTATGAGCAGTTCTTC.

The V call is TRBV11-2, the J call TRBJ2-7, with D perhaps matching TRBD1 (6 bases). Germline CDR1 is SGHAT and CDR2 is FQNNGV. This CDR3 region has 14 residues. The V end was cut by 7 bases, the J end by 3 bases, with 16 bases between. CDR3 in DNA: TGTGCCAGCAACTCGGGACAAGCCTTCTACGAGCAGTACTTC. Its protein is CASNSGQAFYEQYF.

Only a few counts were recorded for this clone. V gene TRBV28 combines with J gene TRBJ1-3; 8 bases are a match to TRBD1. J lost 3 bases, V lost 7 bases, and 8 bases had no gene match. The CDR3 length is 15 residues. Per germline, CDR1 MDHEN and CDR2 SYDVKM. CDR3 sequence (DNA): TGTGCCAGCAACGAATCGGGGACAGGTGGAAACACCATATATTTT. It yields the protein CASNESGTGGNTIYF.

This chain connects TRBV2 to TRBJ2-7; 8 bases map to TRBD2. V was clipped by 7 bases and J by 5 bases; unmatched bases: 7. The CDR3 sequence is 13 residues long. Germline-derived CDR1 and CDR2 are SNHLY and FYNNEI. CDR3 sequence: CASTGRGNHEQYF. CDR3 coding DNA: TGTGCCAGCACCGGGAGGGGAAACCACGAGCAGTACTTC.

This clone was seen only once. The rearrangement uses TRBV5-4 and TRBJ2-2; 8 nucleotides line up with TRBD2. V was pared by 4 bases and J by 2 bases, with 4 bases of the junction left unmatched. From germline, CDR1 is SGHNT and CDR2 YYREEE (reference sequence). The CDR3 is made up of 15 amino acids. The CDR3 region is CASSPGTSNTGELFF. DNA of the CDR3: TGTGCCAGCAGCCCCGGGACTAGTAACACCGGGGAGCTGTTTTTT. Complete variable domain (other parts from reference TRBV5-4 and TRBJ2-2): ETGVTQSPTHLIKTRGQQVTLRCSSQSGHNTVSWYQQALGQGPQFIFQYYREEENGRGNFPPRFSGLQFPNYSSELNVNALELDDSALYLCASSPGTSNTGELFFGEGSRLTVL.

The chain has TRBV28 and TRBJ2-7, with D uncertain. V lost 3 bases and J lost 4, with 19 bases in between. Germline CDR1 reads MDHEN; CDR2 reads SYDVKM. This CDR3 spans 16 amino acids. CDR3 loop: CASSLKIGVPSYEQYF. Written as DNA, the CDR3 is TGTGCCAGCAGTTTGAAGATAGGAGTACCGTCGTACGAGCAGTACTTC.

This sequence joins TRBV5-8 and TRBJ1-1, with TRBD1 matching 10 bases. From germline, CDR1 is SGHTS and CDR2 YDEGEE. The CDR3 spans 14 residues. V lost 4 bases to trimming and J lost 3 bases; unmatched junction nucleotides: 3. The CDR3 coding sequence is TGTGCCAGCAGCCTCGGGACAGGGGACACTGAAGCTTTCTTT. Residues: CASSLGTGDTEAFF. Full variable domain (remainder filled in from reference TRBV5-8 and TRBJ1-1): EAGVTQSPTHLIKTRGQQATLRCSPISGHTSVYWYQQALGLGLQFLLWYDEGEERNRGNFPPRFSGRQFPNYSSELNVNALELEDSALYLCASSLGTGDTEAFFGQGTRLTVV.

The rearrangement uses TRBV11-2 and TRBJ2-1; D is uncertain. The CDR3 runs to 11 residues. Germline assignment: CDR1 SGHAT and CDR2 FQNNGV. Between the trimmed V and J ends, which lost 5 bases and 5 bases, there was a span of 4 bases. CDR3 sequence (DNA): TGTGCCAGCAGCCACGACAATGAGCAGTTCTTC. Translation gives CASSHDNEQFF.

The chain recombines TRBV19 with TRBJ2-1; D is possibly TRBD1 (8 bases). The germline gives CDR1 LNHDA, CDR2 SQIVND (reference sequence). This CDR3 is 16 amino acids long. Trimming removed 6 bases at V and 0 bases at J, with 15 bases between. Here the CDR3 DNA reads TGTGCCAGTAGGAACAGGGGGGGTAGCTCCTACAATGAGCAGTTCTTC. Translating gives CASRNRGGSSYNEQFF.

CDR3 DNA: TGTGCCAGCAGCTTAGGCTGGGGACAGCCCCAGCATTTT. This sequence encodes CASSLGWGQPQHF. The chain uses TRBV11-2 and TRBJ1-5, with D unresolved. Germline V CDR1 and CDR2: SGHAT, FQNNGV. V was pared by 1 base and J by 7 bases, with 8 bases between. CDR3 length: 13 residues.

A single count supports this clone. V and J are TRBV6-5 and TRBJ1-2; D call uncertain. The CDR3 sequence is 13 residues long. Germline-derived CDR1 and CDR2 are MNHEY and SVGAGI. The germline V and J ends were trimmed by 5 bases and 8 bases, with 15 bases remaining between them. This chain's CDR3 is CASSVTVGRGYTF. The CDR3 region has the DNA TGTGCCAGCAGTGTAACCGTCGGGCGAGGCTACACCTTC.

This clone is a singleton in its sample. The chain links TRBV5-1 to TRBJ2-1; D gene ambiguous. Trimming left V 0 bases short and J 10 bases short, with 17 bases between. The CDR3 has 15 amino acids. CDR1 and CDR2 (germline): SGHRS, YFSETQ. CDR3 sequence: CASSLEYEHLQEQFF. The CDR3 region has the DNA TGCGCCAGCAGCTTGGAGTACGAACACCTCCAAGAGCAGTTCTTC.

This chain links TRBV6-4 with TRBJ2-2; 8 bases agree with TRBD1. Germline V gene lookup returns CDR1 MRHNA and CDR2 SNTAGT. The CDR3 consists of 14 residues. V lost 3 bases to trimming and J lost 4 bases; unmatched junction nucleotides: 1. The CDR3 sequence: CASSETGGTGELFF. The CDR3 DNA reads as TGTGCCAGCAGTGAAACAGGGGGCACCGGGGAGCTGTTTTTT.

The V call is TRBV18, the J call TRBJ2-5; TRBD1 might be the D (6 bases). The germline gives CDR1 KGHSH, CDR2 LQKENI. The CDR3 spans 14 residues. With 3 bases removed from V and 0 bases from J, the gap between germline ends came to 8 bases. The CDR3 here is CASSPYRDQETQYF. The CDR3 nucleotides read TGTGCCAGCTCACCGTACAGGGACCAAGAGACCCAGTACTTC.

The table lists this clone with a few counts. CDR3 nucleotides: TGCGCCAGCAGTTCAGAGGGGGCCCTCACAGATACGCAGTATTTT. Translation gives CASSSEGALTDTQYF. V gene TRBV5-1 combines with J gene TRBJ2-3; 7 nucleotides line up with TRBD1. V lost 5 bases to trimming and J lost 2 bases; unmatched junction nucleotides: 8. The CDR3 length is 15 residues. Per germline, CDR1 SGHRS and CDR2 YFSETQ. Full variable domain (missing parts from reference TRBV5-1 and TRBJ2-3): KAGVTQTPRYLIKTRGQQVTLSCSPISGHRSVSWYQQTPGQGLQFLFEYFSETQRNKGNFPGRFSGRQFSNSRSEMNVSTLELGDSALYLCASSSEGALTDTQYFGPGTRLTVL.

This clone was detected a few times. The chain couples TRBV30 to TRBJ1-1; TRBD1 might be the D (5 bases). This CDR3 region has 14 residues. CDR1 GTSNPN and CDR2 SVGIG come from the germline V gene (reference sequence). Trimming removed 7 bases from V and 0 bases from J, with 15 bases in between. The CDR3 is CAFREGIMNTEAFF. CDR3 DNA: TGTGCCTTCCGGGAGGGGATCATGAACACTGAAGCTTTCTTT. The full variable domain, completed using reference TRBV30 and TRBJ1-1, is SQTIHQWPATLVQPVGSPLSLECTVEGTSNPNLYWYRQAAGRGLQLLFYSVGIGQISSEVPQNLSASRPQDRQFILSSKKLLLSDSGFYLCAFREGIMNTEAFFGQGTRLTVV.

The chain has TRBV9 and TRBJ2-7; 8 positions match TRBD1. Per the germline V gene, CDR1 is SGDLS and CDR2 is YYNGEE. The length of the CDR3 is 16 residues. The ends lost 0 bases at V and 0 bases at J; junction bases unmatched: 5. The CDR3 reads CASSVGGTGASYEQYF. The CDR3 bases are TGTGCCAGCAGCGTAGGCGGGACAGGAGCCTCCTACGAGCAGTACTTC.

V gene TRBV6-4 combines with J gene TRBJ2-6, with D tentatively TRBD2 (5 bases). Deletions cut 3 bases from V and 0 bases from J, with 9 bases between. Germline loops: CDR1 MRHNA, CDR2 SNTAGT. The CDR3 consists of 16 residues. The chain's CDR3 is CASSEAGRSGANVLTF. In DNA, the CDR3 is TGTGCCAGCAGTGAGGCGGGTCGCTCTGGGGCCAACGTCCTGACTTTC.

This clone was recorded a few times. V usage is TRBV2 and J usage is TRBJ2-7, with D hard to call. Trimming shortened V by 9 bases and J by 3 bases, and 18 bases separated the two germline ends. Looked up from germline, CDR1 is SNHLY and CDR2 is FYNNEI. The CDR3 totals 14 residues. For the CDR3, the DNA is TGTGCCAGAGGAGCCGGGTATGGCAGCTACGAGCAGTACTTC. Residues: CARGAGYGSYEQYF.

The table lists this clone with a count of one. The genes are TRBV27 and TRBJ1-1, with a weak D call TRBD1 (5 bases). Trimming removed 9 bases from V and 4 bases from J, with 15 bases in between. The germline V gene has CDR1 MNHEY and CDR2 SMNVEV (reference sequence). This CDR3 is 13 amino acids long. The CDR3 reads CASLATGATEAFF. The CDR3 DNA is TGTGCCAGTCTCGCCACCGGGGCCACTGAAGCTTTCTTT.